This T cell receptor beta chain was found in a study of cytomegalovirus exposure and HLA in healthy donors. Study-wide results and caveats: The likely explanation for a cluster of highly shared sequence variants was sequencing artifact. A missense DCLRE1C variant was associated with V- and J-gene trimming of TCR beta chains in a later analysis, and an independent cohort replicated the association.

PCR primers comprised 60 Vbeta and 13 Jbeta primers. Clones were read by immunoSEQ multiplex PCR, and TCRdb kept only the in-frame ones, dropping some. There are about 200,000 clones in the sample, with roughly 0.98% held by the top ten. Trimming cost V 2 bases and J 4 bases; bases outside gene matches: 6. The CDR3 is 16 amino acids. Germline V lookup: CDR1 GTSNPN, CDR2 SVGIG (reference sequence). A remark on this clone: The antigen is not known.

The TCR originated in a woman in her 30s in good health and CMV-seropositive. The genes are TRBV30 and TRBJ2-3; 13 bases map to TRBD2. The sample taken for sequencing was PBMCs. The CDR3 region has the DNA TGTGCCTGGAGTCCGGGACTAGCGGGACGCGCAGATACGCAGTATTTT. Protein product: CAWSPGLAGRADTQYF.